This T cell receptor (beta chain) came from a study of blood T cell repertoires in COVID-19. The wider study: Some COVID-19 samples were acute and others convalescent; all came from the United States, Italy and Spain. T cells, B-cell-depleted T cells, or PBMCs provided the cDNA or gDNA that served as material.

The CDR3 contains 16 residues. J lost 2 bases, V lost 0 bases, and 4 bases had no gene match. CDR1 and CDR2 from the germline V gene are SGHVS and FQNEAQ. In the original workflow: Amplification of reference gene primers provided the estimated nucleated cell counts. Repertoires were generated with immunoSEQ multiplex PCR, while TCRdb's copy carries only in-frame clones and drops some. The D gene and trimming were derived from the DNA, and the V and J assignments and clone size from that table. The table has under 200,000 clones, around 85% seen once; the top ten hold around 9.9%. Seattle patient enrollment occurred during active infection, with longitudinal follow-up thereafter.

Source material: peripheral blood. This chain joins TRBV7-8 and TRBJ2-3; TRBD2 matches at 8 bases. The TCR comes from a woman aged 55-70 years with COVID-19, enrolled during active disease. The CDR3 DNA sequence: TGTGCCAGCAGCTTAGCGAGCGGGGGTCCCACAGATACGCAGTATTTT. Its translation is CASSLASGGPTDTQYF.